Below are 2 T cell receptor beta chains sequenced from a single sample in a study of blood T cell repertoires in COVID-19. Assay: immunoSEQ multiplex PCR; the TCRdb copy retains only in-frame clones and omits some. The sample lists about 210,000 clones, roughly nine tenths occurring once. Sequences were obtained from peripheral blood. The receptors derive from a man in his forties or fifties with acute or convalescent COVID-19.

The CDR3 nucleotides are TGTGCCAGCAGCACTGGGACAGGCCTCTATCAGCCCCAGCATTTT. It encodes CASSTGTGLYQPQHF. J is TRBJ1-5 and V is TRBV3-1 (or the pseudogene TRBV3-2); 8 bases fit TRBD1. This CDR3 is built from 15 residues. J lost 5 bases, V lost 5 bases, and 8 bases had no gene match. Germline CDR1 is LGHDT and CDR2 is YNNKEL (reference sequence).

Here the CDR3 DNA reads TGTGCCAGCAGCCCCGGGCGGACATATAACAAAAACATTCAGTACTTC. Protein: CASSPGRTYNKNIQYF. The chain couples TRBV7-9 to TRBJ2-4; D perhaps matches TRBD1 (5 bases). Germline CDR1 reads SEHNR; CDR2 reads FQNEAQ (reference sequence). V was cut by 5 bases and J by 3 bases, with 17 bases left in between. The CDR3 length is 16 residues. Together with reference TRBV7-9 and TRBJ2-4, the CDR3 gives the full variable domain: DTGVSQNPRHKITKRGQNVTFRCDPISEHNRLYWYRQTLGQGPEFLTYFQNEAQLEKSRLLSDRFSAERPKGSFSTLEIQRTEQGDSAMYLCASSPGRTYNKNIQYFGAGTRLSVL.